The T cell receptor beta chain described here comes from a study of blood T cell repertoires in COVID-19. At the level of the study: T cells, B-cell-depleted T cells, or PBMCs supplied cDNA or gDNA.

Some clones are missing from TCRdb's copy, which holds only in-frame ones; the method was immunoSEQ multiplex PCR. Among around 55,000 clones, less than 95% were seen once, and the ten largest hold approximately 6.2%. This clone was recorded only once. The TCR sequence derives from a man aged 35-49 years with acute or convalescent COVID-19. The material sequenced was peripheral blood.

CDR3 amino acids: CASSLQGGRGAKNIQYF. Here the CDR3 DNA reads TGCGCCAGCAGCCTCCAGGGAGGACGGGGGGCCAAAAACATTCAGTACTTC. The chain recombines TRBV4-1 with TRBJ2-4; D might be TRBD2 (6 bases). V was clipped by 4 bases and J by 1 base, with 17 bases between them. From germline, CDR1 is MGHRA and CDR2 YSYEKL. The CDR3 length is 17 residues.